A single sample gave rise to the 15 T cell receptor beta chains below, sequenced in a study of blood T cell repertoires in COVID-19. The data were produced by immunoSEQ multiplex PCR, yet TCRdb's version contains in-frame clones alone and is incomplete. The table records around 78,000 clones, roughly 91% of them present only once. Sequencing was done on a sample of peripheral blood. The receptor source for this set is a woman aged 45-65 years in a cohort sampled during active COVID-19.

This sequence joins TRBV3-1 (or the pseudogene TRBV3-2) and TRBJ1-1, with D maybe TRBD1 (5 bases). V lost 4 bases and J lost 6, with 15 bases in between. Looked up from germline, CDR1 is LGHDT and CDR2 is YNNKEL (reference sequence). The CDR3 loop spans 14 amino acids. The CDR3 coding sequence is TGTGCCAGCAGCCGCACCGCGGGGGGAGCTGAAGCTTTCTTT. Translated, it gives CASSRTAGGAEAFF.

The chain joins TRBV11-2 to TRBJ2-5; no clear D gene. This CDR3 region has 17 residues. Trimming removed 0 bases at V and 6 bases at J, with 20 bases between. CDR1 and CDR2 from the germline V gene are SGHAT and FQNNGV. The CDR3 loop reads CASSLDLFGGLPQTQYF. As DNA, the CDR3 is TGTGCCAGCAGCTTAGATCTCTTTGGCGGCCTCCCCCAGACCCAGTACTTC.

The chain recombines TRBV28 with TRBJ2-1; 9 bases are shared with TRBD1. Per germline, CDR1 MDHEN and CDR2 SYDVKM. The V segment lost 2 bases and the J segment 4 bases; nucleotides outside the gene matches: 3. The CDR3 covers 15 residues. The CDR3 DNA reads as TGTGCCAGCAGTTTAGGACAGGGGTTATACAATGAGCAGTTCTTC. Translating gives CASSLGQGLYNEQFF.

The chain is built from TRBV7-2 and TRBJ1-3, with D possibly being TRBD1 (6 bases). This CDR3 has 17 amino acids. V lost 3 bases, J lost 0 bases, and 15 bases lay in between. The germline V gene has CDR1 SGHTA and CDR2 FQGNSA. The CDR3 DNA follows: TGTGCCAGCAGCTTTTACCGGACAGCCCTCTCTGGAAACACCATATATTTT. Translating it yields CASSFYRTALSGNTIYF.

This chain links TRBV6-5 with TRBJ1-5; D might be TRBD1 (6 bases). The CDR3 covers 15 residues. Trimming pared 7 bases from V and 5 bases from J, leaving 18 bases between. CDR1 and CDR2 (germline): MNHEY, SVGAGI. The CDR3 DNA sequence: TGTGCCAGCATAGGGACACCCTCGAAGGATCAGCCCCAGCATTTT. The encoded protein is CASIGTPSKDQPQHF.

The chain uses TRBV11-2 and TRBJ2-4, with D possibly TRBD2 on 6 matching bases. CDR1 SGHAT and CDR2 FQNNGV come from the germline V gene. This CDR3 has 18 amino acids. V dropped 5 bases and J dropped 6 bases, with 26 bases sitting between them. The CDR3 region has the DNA TGTGCCAGCAGCCCCATTATCCCCGGGACTCCCAAGGGAAACATTCAGTACTTC. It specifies CASSPIIPGTPKGNIQYF.

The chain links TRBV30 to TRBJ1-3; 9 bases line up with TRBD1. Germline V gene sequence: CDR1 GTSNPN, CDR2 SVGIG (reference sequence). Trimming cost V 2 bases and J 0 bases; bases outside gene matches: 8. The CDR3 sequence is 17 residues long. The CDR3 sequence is CAWSRDRVKSSGNTIYF. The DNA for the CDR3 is TGTGCCTGGAGTAGGGACAGGGTAAAGAGCTCTGGAAACACCATATATTTT.

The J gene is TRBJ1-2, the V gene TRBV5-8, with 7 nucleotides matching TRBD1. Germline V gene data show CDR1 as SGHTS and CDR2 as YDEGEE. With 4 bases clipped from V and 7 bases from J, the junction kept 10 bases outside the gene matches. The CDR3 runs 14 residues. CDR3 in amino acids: CASSPQTGWGGYTF. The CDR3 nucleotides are TGTGCCAGCAGCCCACAGACAGGGTGGGGTGGCTACACCTTC. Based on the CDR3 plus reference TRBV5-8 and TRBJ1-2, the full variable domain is EAGVTQSPTHLIKTRGQQATLRCSPISGHTSVYWYQQALGLGLQFLLWYDEGEERNRGNFPPRFSGRQFPNYSSELNVNALELEDSALYLCASSPQTGWGGYTFGSGTRLTVV.

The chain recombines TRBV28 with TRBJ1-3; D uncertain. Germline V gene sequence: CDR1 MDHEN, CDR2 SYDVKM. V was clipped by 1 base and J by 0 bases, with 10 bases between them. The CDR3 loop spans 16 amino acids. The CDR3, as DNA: TGTGCCAGCAGTTTATCGACTCCGAGCTCTGGAAACACCATATATTTT. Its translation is CASSLSTPSSGNTIYF.

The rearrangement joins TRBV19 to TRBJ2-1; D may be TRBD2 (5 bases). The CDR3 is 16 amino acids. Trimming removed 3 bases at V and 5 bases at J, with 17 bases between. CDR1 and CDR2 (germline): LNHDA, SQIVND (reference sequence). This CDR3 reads CASSIQSRTPDNEQFF. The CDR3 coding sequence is TGTGCCAGTAGTATCCAATCCCGGACTCCAGACAATGAGCAGTTCTTC.

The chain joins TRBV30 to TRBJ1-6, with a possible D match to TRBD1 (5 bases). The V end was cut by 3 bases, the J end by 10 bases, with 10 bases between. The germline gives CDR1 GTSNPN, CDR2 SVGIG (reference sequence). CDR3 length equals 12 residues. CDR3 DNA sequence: TGTGCCTGGAGCAGGGTTGGATCACCCCTCCACTTT. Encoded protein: CAWSRVGSPLHF.

DNA of the CDR3: TGTGCCAGCTCACCGACAGGGGGAGGCACCGGGGAGCTGTTTTTT. As protein: CASSPTGGGTGELFF. This chain joins TRBV18 and TRBJ2-2, with TRBD1 matching over 9 bases. CDR1 is KGHSH, CDR2 LQKENI, per germline. CDR3 length: 15 residues. Trimming took 3 bases from V and 4 from J; bases not matched to a gene: 3.

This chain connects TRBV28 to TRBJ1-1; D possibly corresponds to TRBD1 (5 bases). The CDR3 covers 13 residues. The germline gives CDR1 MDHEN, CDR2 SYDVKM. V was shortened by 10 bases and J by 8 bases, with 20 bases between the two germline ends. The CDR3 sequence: CATRVGRVKEAFF. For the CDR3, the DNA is TGTGCCACCCGCGTGGGCAGGGTTAAAGAAGCTTTCTTT. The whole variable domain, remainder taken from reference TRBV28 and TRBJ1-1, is DVKVTQSSRYLVKRTGEKVFLECVQDMDHENMFWYRQDPGLGLRLIYFSYDVKMKEKGDIPEGYSVSREKKERFSLILESASTNQTSMYLCATRVGRVKEAFFGQGTRLTVV.

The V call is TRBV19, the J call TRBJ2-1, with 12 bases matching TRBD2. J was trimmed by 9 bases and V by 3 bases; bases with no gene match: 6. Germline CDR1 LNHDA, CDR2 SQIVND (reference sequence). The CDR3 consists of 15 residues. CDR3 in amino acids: CASSILAGGYGEQFF. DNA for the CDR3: TGTGCCAGTAGTATTCTAGCGGGAGGGTATGGTGAGCAGTTCTTC.

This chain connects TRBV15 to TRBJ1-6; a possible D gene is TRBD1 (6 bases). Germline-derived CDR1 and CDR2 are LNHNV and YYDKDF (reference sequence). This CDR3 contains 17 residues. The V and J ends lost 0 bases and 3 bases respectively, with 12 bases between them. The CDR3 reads CATSRDRGGYYNSPLHF. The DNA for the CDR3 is TGTGCCACCAGCAGAGATAGGGGGGGGTACTATAATTCACCCCTCCACTTT.